This TCR beta chain stems from a study of shared clonotypes between healthy human individuals. Germline V gene data show CDR1 as MNHNS and CDR2 as SASEGT. The V gene end was trimmed by 5 bases and the J gene end by 4 bases; junction bases not matched to a gene: 7. CDR3 size: 14 residues. PCR replicates performed on unsorted PBMC used approximately 300 ng DNA, 28,000 or so T cell genomes. Here immunoSEQ multiplex PCR was the method, and the copy in TCRdb shows in-frame clones only, minus some. The repertoire includes about 490,000 clones, over 65% of them detected once, and 10% to 15% sits in the top ten.

Sequenced: PBMCs. The receptor was isolated from a woman aged 40 to 50 in good health. Some clones in this sample may be carry-over from other donors' samples. The chain combines TRBV6-1 with TRBJ1-1; 7 positions match TRBD1. CDR3 in amino acids: CASSPRQGRTEAFF. CDR3 coding DNA: TGTGCCAGCAGTCCTCGACAGGGTCGCACTGAAGCTTTCTTT.